The entry below describes one T cell receptor beta chain. Its antigen is as yet unknown. The data were obtained in a study of cytomegalovirus exposure and HLA in healthy donors. About the study: The 100 to 150 validation repertoires used the same platform as the roughly 670 first-cohort repertoires, a later analysis reported. Overall study findings and caveats: The study recorded 164 TCR beta chains that were cytomegalovirus-associated. Per published reports, the classifier diagnosed cytomegalovirus status with high specificity and sensitivity.

The donors were part of the validation cohort of 100 to 150 subjects. That cohort was separate from the first cohort, which comprised 500 to 850 subjects. Germline values: CDR1 SQVTM, CDR2 ANQGSEA. CDR3 size: 15 residues. Unmatched junction bases numbered 10, after V lost 1 base and J lost 5 bases. Assay used: immunoSEQ multiplex PCR; TCRdb lists only in-frame clones, some missing. Of 200,000 to 250,000 clones listed, approximately 80% are singletons. The chain employs TRBV29-1 and TRBJ1-2, with 7 bases aligning to TRBD1. This TCR derives from a woman younger than 45 in good health and CMV-seropositive. Sequencing was carried out using PBMCs. The CDR3 here is CSVEVRGQGGYGYTF. The CDR3, as DNA: TGCAGCGTTGAAGTCCGAGGCCAGGGGGGGTATGGCTACACCTTC. Together with reference TRBV29-1 and TRBJ1-2, the CDR3 gives the full variable domain: SAVISQKPSRDICQRGTSLTIQCQVDSQVTMMFWYRQQPGQSLTLIATANQGSEATYESGFVIDKFPISRPNLTFSTLTVSNMSPEDSSIYLCSVEVRGQGGYGYTFGSGTRLTVV.